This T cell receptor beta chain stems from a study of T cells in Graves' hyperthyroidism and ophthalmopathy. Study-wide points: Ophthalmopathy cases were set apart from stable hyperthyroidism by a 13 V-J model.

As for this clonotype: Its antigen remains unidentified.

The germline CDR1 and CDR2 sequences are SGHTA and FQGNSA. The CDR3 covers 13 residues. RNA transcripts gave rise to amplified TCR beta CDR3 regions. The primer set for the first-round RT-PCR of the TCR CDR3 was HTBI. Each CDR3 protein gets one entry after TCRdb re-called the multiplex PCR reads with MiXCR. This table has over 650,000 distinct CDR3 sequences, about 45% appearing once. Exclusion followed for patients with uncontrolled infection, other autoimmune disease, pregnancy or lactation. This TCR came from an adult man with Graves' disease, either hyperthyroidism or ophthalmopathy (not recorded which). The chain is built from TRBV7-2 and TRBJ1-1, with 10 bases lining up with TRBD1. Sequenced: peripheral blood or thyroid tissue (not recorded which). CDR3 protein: CATRDRGNTEAFF. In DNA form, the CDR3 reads TGTGCAACCAGGGACAGGGGGAACACTGAAGCTTTCTTT.